These 8 T cell receptor beta chains were all obtained from the same sample, sequenced in a study of blood T cell repertoires in COVID-19. Libraries were prepared by immunoSEQ multiplex PCR; TCRdb keeps only in-frame clonotypes and omits some of them. The table records a few hundred thousand clones, 85% of them present only once. The specimen was peripheral blood. These receptors were obtained from a man in his forties or fifties with acute or convalescent COVID-19.

This chain joins TRBV12-3 or TRBV12-4 and TRBJ2-2; no reliable D call. V was cut by 4 bases and J by 5 bases, with 5 bases left in between. This CDR3 comprises 12 residues. CDR3: CASSSVTGELFF. The DNA of the CDR3 is TGTGCCAGCAGTTCCGTGACCGGGGAGCTGTTTTTT.

This chain joins TRBV7-2 and TRBJ2-5; 9 nucleotides agree with TRBD2. The CDR3 has 16 amino acids. Trimming cost V 1 base and J 2 bases; bases outside gene matches: 5. Looked up from germline, CDR1 is SGHTA and CDR2 is FQGNSA. The CDR3 nucleotides read TGTGCCAGCAGCTTAGGTCCGCTAGCGGGACAAGAGACCCAGTACTTC. It yields the protein CASSLGPLAGQETQYF. The variable domain in full, with the rest retrieved from reference TRBV7-2 and TRBJ2-5, is GAGVSQSPSNKVTEKGKDVELRCDPISGHTALYWYRQSLGQGLEFLIYFQGNSAPDKSGLPSDRFSAERTGGSVSTLTIQRTQQEDSAVYLCASSLGPLAGQETQYFGPGTRLLVL.

V and J are TRBV2 and TRBJ1-5; D may be TRBD1 (6 bases). CDR3 length: 15 residues. The V gene lost 4 bases and the J gene lost 6 bases, with 16 bases spanning the gap. Germline CDR1 and CDR2: SNHLY and FYNNEI. The CDR3 protein is CASSVLQGAVQPQHF. Written as DNA, the CDR3 is TGTGCCAGCAGTGTATTACAGGGCGCCGTTCAGCCCCAGCATTTT.

This clone was detected a few times. This chain connects TRBV5-1 to TRBJ1-1; TRBD1 matches at 8 bases. The CDR3 is made up of 16 amino acids. After removal of 0 bases from V and 1 base from J, the junction contained 5 bases not matched to a gene. Germline CDR1 is SGHRS and CDR2 is YFSETQ. In nucleotides, the CDR3 is TGCGCCAGCAGCTTGGGCCGGACAGGGCGGAACACTGAAGCTTTCTTT. Its protein is CASSLGRTGRNTEAFF.

In DNA form, the CDR3 reads TGTGCCAGCAGTCCCAAGGGGGCCACTGAAGCTTTCTTT. Translating it yields CASSPKGATEAFF. This sequence joins TRBV12-3 or TRBV12-4 and TRBJ1-1; 7 nucleotides match TRBD1. The CDR3 is 13 amino acids. The V and J ends lost 5 bases and 4 bases, in that order; junction bases with no gene match: 4.

The chain joins TRBV18 to TRBJ1-3; D is uncertain. V shed 5 bases and J shed 4 bases, with 9 bases lying between them. Germline V gene sequence: CDR1 KGHSH, CDR2 LQKENI. The CDR3 extends over 13 amino acids. CDR3 protein: CASSFPSGNTIYF. CDR3 bases: TGTGCCAGCTCATTTCCCTCGGGAAACACCATATATTTT.

V usage is TRBV2 and J usage is TRBJ1-1; perhaps TRBD1 as D (5 bases). Germline V CDR1 and CDR2: SNHLY, FYNNEI. Trimming took off 3 bases at V and 4 bases at J, with 12 bases between the two ends. The CDR3 totals 14 residues. CDR3 amino acids: CASSEGREVTEAFF. The CDR3 bases are TGTGCCAGCAGTGAGGGCAGGGAGGTCACTGAAGCTTTCTTT.

V gene TRBV2 combines with J gene TRBJ2-3; TRBD2 agrees at 8 bases. There are 14 residues in the CDR3. CDR1 and CDR2 (germline): SNHLY, FYNNEI. The J segment lost 1 base and the V segment lost 11 bases, leaving 8 bases of the junction unmatched. For the CDR3, the DNA is TGTGCCGACAGGACTAGCACAGGCACAGATACGCAGTATTTT. Its translation is CADRTSTGTDTQYF.